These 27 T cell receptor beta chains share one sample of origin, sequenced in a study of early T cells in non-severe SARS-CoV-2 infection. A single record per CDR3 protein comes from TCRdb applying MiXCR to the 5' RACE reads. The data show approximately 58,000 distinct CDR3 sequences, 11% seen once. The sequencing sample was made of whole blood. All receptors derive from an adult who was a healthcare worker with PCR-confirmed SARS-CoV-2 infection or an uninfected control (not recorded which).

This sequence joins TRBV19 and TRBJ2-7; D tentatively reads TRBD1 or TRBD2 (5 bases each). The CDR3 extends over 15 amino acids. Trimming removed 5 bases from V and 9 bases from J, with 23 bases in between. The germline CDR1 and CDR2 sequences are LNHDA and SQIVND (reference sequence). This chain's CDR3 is CASSEPGALDGGQYF. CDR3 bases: TGTGCCAGTAGTGAACCCGGGGCCCTGGACGGCGGGCAGTACTTC.

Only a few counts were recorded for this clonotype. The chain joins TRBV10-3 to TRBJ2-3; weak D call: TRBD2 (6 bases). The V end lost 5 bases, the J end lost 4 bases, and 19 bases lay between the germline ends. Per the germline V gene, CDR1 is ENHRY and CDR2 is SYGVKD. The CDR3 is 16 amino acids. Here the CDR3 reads CAISNPTRDSPDTQYF. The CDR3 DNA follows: TGTGCCATCAGTAACCCCACCCGGGACTCTCCAGATACGCAGTATTTT.

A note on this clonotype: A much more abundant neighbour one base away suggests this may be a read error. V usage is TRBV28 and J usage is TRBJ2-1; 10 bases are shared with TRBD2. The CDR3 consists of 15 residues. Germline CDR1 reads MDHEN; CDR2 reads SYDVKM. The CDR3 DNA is TGTGCCAACAGTACGAGCGGGAGGGCCTCGAATGAGCAGTTCTTC. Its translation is CANSTSGRASNEQFF.

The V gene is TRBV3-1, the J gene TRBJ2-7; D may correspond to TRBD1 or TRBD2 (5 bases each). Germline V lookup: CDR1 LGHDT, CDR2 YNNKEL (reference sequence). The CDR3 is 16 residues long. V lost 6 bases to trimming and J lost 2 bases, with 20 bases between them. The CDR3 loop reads CASRGQGRENPYEQYF. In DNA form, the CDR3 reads TGTGCCAGCAGAGGGCAGGGTCGGGAAAACCCCTACGAGCAGTACTTC.

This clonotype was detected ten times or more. This CDR3 reads CASSPTFRQDTQYF. The CDR3 nucleotides are TGTGCCAGCAGTCCAACCTTCCGGCAGGATACGCAGTATTTT. This chain joins TRBV12-3 or TRBV12-4 and TRBJ2-3; D not certain. The CDR3 covers 14 residues. Trimming cost V 5 bases and J 6 bases, with 15 bases left between them.

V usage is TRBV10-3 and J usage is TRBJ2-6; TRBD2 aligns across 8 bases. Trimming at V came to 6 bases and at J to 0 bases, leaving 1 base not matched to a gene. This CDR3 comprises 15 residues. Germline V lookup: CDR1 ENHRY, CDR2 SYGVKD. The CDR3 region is CAIRAGGSGANVLTF. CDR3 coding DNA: TGTGCCATCAGGGCGGGGGGCTCTGGGGCCAACGTCCTGACTTTC.

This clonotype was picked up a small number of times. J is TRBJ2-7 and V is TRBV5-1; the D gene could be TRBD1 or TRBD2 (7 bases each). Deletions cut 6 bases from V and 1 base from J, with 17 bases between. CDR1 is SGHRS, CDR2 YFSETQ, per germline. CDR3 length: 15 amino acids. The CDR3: CASNQGGTESYEQYF. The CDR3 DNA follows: TGCGCCAGCAATCAGGGGGGGACAGAGTCCTACGAGCAGTACTTC.

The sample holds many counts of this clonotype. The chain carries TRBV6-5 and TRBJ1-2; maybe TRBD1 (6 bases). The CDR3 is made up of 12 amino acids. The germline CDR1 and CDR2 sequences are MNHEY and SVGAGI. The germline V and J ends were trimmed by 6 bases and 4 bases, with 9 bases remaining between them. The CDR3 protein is CASSRGFYGYTF. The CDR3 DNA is TGTGCCAGCAGCAGGGGTTTCTATGGCTACACCTTC.

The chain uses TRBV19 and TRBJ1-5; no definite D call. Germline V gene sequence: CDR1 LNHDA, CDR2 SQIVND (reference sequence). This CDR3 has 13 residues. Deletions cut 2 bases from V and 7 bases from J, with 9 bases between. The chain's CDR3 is CASSIQTRQPQHF. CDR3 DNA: TGTGCCAGTAGTATACAGACCCGGCAGCCCCAGCATTTT.

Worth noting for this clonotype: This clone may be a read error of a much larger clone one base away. This CDR3 is CSTEDISNTGELFF. CDR3 DNA: TGCAGCACCGAGGACATTTCGAACACCGGGGAGCTGTTTTTT. The rearrangement uses TRBV29-1 and TRBJ2-2; possible D gene TRBD1, 5 bases. The V gene's germline CDR1 is SQVTM and CDR2 ANQGSEA. The CDR3 consists of 14 residues. V was trimmed by 8 bases and J by 0 bases, leaving 13 bases between them.

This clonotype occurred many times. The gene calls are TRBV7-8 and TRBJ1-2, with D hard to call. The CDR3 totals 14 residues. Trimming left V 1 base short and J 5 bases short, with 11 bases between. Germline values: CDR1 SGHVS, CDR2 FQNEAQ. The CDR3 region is CASSLDGQGYGYTF. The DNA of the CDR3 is TGTGCCAGCAGCTTAGACGGTCAAGGGTATGGCTACACCTTC. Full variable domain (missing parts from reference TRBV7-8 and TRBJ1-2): GAGVSQSPRYKVAKRGQDVALRCDPISGHVSLFWYQQALGQGPEFLTYFQNEAQLDKSGLPSDRFFAERPEGSVSTLKIQRTQQEDSAVYLCASSLDGQGYGYTFGSGTRLTVV.

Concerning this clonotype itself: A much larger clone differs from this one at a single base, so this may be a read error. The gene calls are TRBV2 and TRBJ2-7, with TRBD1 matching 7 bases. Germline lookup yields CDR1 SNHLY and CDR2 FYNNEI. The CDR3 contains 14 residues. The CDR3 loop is CVSSPAGGPYEQYF. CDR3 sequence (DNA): TGTGTCAGCAGCCCCGCAGGGGGACCCTACGAGCAGTACTTC.

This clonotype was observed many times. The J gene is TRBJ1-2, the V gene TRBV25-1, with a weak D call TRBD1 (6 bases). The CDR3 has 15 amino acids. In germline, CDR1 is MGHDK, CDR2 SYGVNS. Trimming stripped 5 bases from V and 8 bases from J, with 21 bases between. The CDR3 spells CASSPPGLARGGYTF. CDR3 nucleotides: TGTGCCAGCAGTCCTCCGGGACTGGCTAGGGGGGGCTACACCTTC.

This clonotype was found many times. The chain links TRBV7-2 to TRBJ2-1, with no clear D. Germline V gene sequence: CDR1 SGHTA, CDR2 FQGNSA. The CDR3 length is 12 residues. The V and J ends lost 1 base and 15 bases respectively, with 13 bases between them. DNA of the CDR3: TGTGCCAGCAGCTTAGTAGACCCTATGCCGTTCTTC. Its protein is CASSLVDPMPFF.

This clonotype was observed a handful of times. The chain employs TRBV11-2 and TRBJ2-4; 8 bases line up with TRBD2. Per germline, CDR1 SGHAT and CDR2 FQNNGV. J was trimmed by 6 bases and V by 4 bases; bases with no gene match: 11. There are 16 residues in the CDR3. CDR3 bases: TGTGCCAGCAGCTCCTTAGGAGCGGGAGAGGGAAACATTCAGTACTTC. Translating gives CASSSLGAGEGNIQYF. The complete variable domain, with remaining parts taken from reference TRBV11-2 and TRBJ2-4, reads EAGVAQSPRYKIIEKRQSVAFWCNPISGHATLYWYQQILGQGPKLLIQFQNNGVVDDSQLPKDRFSAERLKGVDSTLKIQPAKLEDSAVYLCASSSLGAGEGNIQYFGAGTRLSVL.

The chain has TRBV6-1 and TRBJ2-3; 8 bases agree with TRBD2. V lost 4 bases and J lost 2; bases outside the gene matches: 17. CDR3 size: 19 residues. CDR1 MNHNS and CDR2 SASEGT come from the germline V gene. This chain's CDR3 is CASSGRGAGVELITDTQYF. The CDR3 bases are TGTGCCAGCAGTGGTAGGGGAGCGGGAGTCGAATTAATCACAGATACGCAGTATTTT.

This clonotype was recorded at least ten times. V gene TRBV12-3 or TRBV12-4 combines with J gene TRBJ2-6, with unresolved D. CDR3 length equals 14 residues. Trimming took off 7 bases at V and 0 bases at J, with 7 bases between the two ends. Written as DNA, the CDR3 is TGTGCCAGCAAGCGCGTCTCTGGGGCCAACGTCCTGACTTTC. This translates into CASKRVSGANVLTF.

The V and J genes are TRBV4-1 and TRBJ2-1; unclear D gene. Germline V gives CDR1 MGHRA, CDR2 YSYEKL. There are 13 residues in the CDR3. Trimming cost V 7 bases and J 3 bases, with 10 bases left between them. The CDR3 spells CASMGVDYNEQFF. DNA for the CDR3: TGCGCCAGCATGGGTGTCGACTACAATGAGCAGTTCTTC.

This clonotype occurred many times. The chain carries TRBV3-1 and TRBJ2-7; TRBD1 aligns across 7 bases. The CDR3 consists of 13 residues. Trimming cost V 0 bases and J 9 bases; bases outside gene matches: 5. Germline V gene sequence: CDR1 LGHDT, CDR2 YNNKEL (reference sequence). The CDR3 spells CASSQDRAGGQYF. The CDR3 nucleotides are TGTGCCAGCAGCCAAGACCGGGCAGGGGGGCAGTACTTC.

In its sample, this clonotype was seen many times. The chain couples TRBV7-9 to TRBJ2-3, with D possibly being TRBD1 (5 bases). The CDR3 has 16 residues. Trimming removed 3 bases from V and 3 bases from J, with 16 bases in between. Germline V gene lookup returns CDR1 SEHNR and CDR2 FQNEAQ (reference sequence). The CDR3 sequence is CASSFPFGRETDTQYF. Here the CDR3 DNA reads TGTGCCAGCAGCTTTCCTTTCGGCAGGGAAACAGATACGCAGTATTTT.

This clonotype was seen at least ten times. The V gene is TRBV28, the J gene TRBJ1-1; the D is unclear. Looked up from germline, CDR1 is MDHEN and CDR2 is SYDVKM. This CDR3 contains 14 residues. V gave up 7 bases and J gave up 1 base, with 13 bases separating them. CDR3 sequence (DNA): TGTGCCAGCACAGCGCTGTTACGGAACACTGAAGCTTTCTTT. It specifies CASTALLRNTEAFF.

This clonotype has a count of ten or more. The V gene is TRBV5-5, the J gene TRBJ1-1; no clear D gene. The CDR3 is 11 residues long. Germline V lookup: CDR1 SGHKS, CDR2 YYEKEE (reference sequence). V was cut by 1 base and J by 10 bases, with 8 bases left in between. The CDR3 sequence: CASSLTARAFF. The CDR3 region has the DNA TGTGCCAGCAGCTTGACAGCTAGAGCTTTCTTT.

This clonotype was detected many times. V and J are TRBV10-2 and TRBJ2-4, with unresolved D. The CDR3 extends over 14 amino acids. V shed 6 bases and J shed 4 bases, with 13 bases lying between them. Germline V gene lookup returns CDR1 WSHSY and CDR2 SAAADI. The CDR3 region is CASRPVGPKNIQYF. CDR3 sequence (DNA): TGCGCCAGCAGACCCGTGGGTCCGAAAAACATTCAGTACTTC.

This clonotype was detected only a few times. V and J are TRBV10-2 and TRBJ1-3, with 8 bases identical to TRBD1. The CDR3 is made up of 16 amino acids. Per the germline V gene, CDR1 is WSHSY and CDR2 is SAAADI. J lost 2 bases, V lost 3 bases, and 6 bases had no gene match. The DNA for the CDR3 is TGCGCCAGCAGTGAACTACAGGGGGGAGCTGGAAACACCATATATTTT. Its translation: CASSELQGGAGNTIYF.

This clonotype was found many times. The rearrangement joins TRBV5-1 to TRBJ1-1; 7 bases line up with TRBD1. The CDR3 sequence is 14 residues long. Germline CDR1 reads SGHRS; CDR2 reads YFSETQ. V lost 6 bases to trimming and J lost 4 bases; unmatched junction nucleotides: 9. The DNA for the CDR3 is TGCGCCAGCACCACCGTACAGGGGAGCACTGAAGCTTTCTTT. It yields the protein CASTTVQGSTEAFF.

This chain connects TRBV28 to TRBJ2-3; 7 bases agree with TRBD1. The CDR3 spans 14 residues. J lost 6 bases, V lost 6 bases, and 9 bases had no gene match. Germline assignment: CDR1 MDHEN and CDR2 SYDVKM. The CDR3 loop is CASRPGGSGDTQYF. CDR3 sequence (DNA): TGTGCCAGCAGGCCAGGGGGTTCTGGGGATACGCAGTATTTT. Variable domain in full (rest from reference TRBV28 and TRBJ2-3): DVKVTQSSRYLVKRTGEKVFLECVQDMDHENMFWYRQDPGLGLRLIYFSYDVKMKEKGDIPEGYSVSREKKERFSLILESASTNQTSMYLCASRPGGSGDTQYFGPGTRLTVL.

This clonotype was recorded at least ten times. CDR3 nucleotides: TGTGCCAGCAGCGAGACTAGCAGGTCCTACAATGAGCAGTTCTTC. It is translated as CASSETSRSYNEQFF. The rearrangement links TRBV7-3 to TRBJ2-1, with 7 bases identical to TRBD2. The V and J ends lost 5 bases and 1 base, in that order; junction bases with no gene match: 5. This CDR3 has 15 amino acids. Germline CDR1 reads SGHTA; CDR2 reads FQGTGA. Filled out from reference TRBV7-3 and TRBJ2-1, the complete variable domain reads GAGVSQTPSNKVTEKGKYVELRCDPISGHTALYWYRQSLGQGPEFLIYFQGTGAADDSGLPNDRFFAVRPEGSVSTLKIQRTERGDSAVYLCASSETSRSYNEQFFGPGTRLTVL.